This passage covers 21 T cell receptor beta chains from one sample sequenced in a study of CD8+ T cells in alopecia areata. Extracted from the samples, RNA was reverse transcribed into cDNA to serve as the sequencing template. The method was immunoSEQ multiplex PCR; TCRdb's version includes in-frame clones alone and lacks a portion of them. In the table there are about 110,000 clones, approximately 60% of which are singletons. The source material was CD8+ T cells sorted from blood. Every receptor here comes from a human donor in good health.

This sequence joins TRBV30 and TRBJ1-6; D is uncertain. The germline V and J ends were trimmed by 3 bases and 14 bases, with 20 bases remaining between them. Germline V gene data show CDR1 as GTSNPN and CDR2 as SVGIG (reference sequence). This CDR3 spans 14 amino acids. The CDR3 protein is CAWRRSVKFTALHF. In DNA, the CDR3 is TGTGCCTGGAGAAGGTCGGTCAAATTCACGGCCCTCCACTTT.

J is TRBJ1-1 and V is TRBV4-1, with D unclear. The CDR3 extends over 14 amino acids. Germline-derived CDR1 and CDR2 are MGHRA and YSYEKL. V lost 1 base and J 2 bases, leaving 8 bases between the germline ends. CDR3 loop: CASSQVGSNTEAFF. Here the CDR3 DNA reads TGCGCCAGCAGCCAAGTCGGGTCCAACACTGAAGCTTTCTTT.

This clone was counted only a few times. This chain connects TRBV2 to TRBJ1-2; no clear D gene. The CDR3 sequence is 12 residues long. V was clipped by 3 bases and J by 8 bases, with 10 bases between them. CDR1 is SNHLY and CDR2 is FYNNEI in the germline V gene. CDR3 amino acids: CASSDSGFGYTF. As DNA, the CDR3 is TGTGCCAGCAGTGACTCGGGTTTCGGCTACACCTTC.

J is TRBJ2-1 and V is TRBV7-9, with 9 bases matching TRBD2. The CDR3 is 16 residues long. Germline CDR1 SEHNR, CDR2 FQNEAQ (reference sequence). The V segment lost 5 bases and the J segment 2 bases; nucleotides outside the gene matches: 7. The CDR3 nucleotides read TGTGCCAGCAGCCCACAGTTAGCGGGGGCCTACAATGAGCAGTTCTTC. This sequence encodes CASSPQLAGAYNEQFF.

The chain joins TRBV30 to TRBJ2-5, with 13 nucleotides matching TRBD2. J was trimmed by 5 bases and V by 3 bases; bases with no gene match: 6. Germline CDR1 is GTSNPN and CDR2 is SVGIG (reference sequence). This CDR3 spans 15 amino acids. The CDR3: CAWSPLAGGPETQYF. CDR3 in DNA: TGTGCCTGGAGCCCACTAGCGGGGGGGCCGGAGACCCAGTACTTC.

The chain has TRBV7-9 and TRBJ1-6; 10 bases agree with TRBD1. Germline V lookup: CDR1 SEHNR, CDR2 FQNEAQ (reference sequence). The CDR3 consists of 18 residues. Losses at the gene ends were 5 bases for V and 0 bases for J; bases not matched to a gene: 7. The CDR3 reads CASSPWTGGSSYNSPLHF. The CDR3 DNA sequence: TGTGCCAGCAGCCCCTGGACAGGGGGGAGCTCCTATAATTCACCCCTCCACTTT. The variable domain in full, completed from reference TRBV7-9 and TRBJ1-6, reads DTGVSQNPRHKITKRGQNVTFRCDPISEHNRLYWYRQTLGQGPEFLTYFQNEAQLEKSRLLSDRFSAERPKGSFSTLEIQRTEQGDSAMYLCASSPWTGGSSYNSPLHFGNGTRLTVT.

The gene calls are TRBV13 and TRBJ2-3; D possibly corresponds to TRBD1 (6 bases). This CDR3 spans 15 amino acids. Trimming pared 2 bases from V and 2 bases from J, leaving 11 bases between. CDR1 is PRHDT and CDR2 is FYEKMQ in the germline V gene (reference sequence). CDR3 region: CASSLSDRNTDTQYF. In DNA form, the CDR3 reads TGTGCCAGCAGCTTATCGGACAGAAACACAGATACGCAGTATTTT. The full variable domain, rest sourced from reference TRBV13 and TRBJ2-3, is AAGVIQSPRHLIKEKRETATLKCYPIPRHDTVYWYQQGPGQDPQFLISFYEKMQSDKGSIPDRFSAQQFSDYHSELNMSSLELGDSALYFCASSLSDRNTDTQYFGPGTRLTVL.

This clone was picked up a small number of times. The chain carries TRBV2 and TRBJ2-5; D is unclear. The CDR3 runs 15 residues. The germline CDR1 and CDR2 sequences are SNHLY and FYNNEI. V lost 8 bases, J lost 2 bases, and 18 bases lay in between. The CDR3 loop is CASEDPRTEQETQYF. CDR3 sequence (DNA): TGTGCCAGCGAGGACCCCCGGACGGAGCAAGAGACCCAGTACTTC. The complete variable domain, with remaining parts taken from reference TRBV2 and TRBJ2-5, reads EPEVTQTPSHQVTQMGQEVILRCVPISNHLYFYWYRQILGQKVEFLVSFYNNEISEKSEIFDDQFSVERPDGSNFTLKIRSTKLEDSAMYFCASEDPRTEQETQYFGPGTRLLVL.

J is TRBJ1-5 and V is TRBV10-3; TRBD1 is a possible D gene (5 bases). Per the germline V gene, CDR1 is ENHRY and CDR2 is SYGVKD. V dropped 10 bases and J dropped 3 bases, with 13 bases sitting between them. This CDR3 has 13 residues. Here the CDR3 reads CATTGGFNQPQHF. DNA for the CDR3: TGTGCCACCACCGGGGGATTCAATCAGCCCCAGCATTTT.

This clone was seen a handful of times. CDR3: CSVETSGGSYEQYF. The CDR3 bases are TGCAGCGTTGAAACTAGCGGGGGGTCCTACGAGCAGTACTTC. This chain uses TRBV29-1 with TRBJ2-7, with 12 bases that match TRBD2. V dropped 2 bases and J dropped 1; count of bases not matched to a gene: 0. Germline CDR1 reads SQVTM; CDR2 reads ANQGSEA. The CDR3 runs to 14 residues.

V usage is TRBV18 and J usage is TRBJ1-1; D gene unclear. This CDR3 is 13 amino acids long. Germline assignment: CDR1 KGHSH and CDR2 LQKENI. Deletions cut 0 bases from V and 0 bases from J, with 2 bases between. The CDR3 sequence is CASSPPVNTEAFF. In DNA form, the CDR3 reads TGTGCCAGCTCACCACCGGTGAACACTGAAGCTTTCTTT.

This chain connects TRBV30 to TRBJ2-2; perhaps TRBD1 as D (6 bases). The germline V and J ends were trimmed by 3 bases and 7 bases, with 18 bases remaining between them. Germline assignment: CDR1 GTSNPN and CDR2 SVGIG (reference sequence). This CDR3 has 15 amino acids. Written as DNA, the CDR3 is TGTGCCTGGAGAGGCAAACAGGGTCAGGGCGGGGAGCTGTTTTTT. It is translated as CAWRGKQGQGGELFF.

The chain employs TRBV4-1 and TRBJ1-1; D not certain. Germline loops: CDR1 MGHRA, CDR2 YSYEKL. CDR3 length: 11 residues. Trimming took off 1 base at V and 11 bases at J, with 8 bases between the two ends. The CDR3 is CASSQGPEAFF. The CDR3 region has the DNA TGCGCCAGCAGCCAAGGACCCGAGGCTTTCTTT.

The V gene is TRBV7-2, the J gene TRBJ2-1; the match to TRBD2 covers 7 bases. The trim removed 0 bases at V and 7 bases at J, leaving 9 bases unmatched. The CDR3 has 16 amino acids. The V gene's germline CDR1 is SGHTA and CDR2 FQGNSA. The CDR3 coding sequence is TGTGCCAGCAGCTTAGCGCTGGGAGGGAAGAGTAATGAGCAGTTCTTC. It specifies CASSLALGGKSNEQFF.

The V gene is TRBV20-1, the J gene TRBJ2-3; D is unresolved. V lost 3 bases and J lost 3, with 1 base in between. This CDR3 has 10 residues. Germline CDR1 is DFQATT and CDR2 is SNEGSKA (reference sequence). CDR3 protein: CSARTDTQYF. Written as DNA, the CDR3 is TGCAGTGCTAGGACAGATACGCAGTATTTT.

There are a few counts of this clone. This sequence joins TRBV30 and TRBJ1-1; the D is unclear. The V end lost 6 bases, the J end lost 3 bases, and 5 bases lay between the germline ends. From germline, CDR1 is GTSNPN and CDR2 SVGIG (reference sequence). The CDR3 is 10 amino acids. The chain's CDR3 is CACQYTEAFF. Written as DNA, the CDR3 is TGTGCCTGTCAGTACACTGAAGCTTTCTTT.

The chain couples TRBV11-2 to TRBJ2-5, with 10 positions matching TRBD2. Unmatched junction bases numbered 13, after V lost 5 bases and J lost 4 bases. Germline CDR1 reads SGHAT; CDR2 reads FQNNGV. The CDR3 covers 17 residues. The CDR3 is CASSAASAGGFRETQYF. The CDR3 coding sequence is TGTGCCAGCAGCGCGGCATCAGCGGGGGGGTTCCGAGAGACCCAGTACTTC.

This chain joins TRBV29-1 and TRBJ2-7; 10 bases fit TRBD1. Germline CDR1 SQVTM, CDR2 ANQGSEA. The CDR3 is 13 residues long. Trimming cost V 5 bases and J 3 bases; bases outside gene matches: 4. Here the CDR3 DNA reads TGCAGCGTTTCGGACAGGGGGAACTACGAGCAGTACTTC. Amino acid sequence: CSVSDRGNYEQYF.

This clone was detected only once. This sequence joins TRBV6-6 and TRBJ2-7, with D hard to call. The germline V and J ends were trimmed by 6 bases and 7 bases, with 19 bases remaining between them. Germline loops: CDR1 MNHNY, CDR2 SVGAGI (reference sequence). The CDR3 extends over 14 amino acids. CDR3 coding DNA: TGTGCCAGCAGCCCCCGCGTTAAATTTATTGAGCAGTACTTC. Protein sequence: CASSPRVKFIEQYF.

This clone was detected a few times. The chain joins TRBV28 to TRBJ2-7; possibly TRBD2 for D (5 bases). This CDR3 region has 16 residues. V was clipped by 4 bases and J by 3 bases, with 19 bases between them. Germline lookup yields CDR1 MDHEN and CDR2 SYDVKM. The CDR3 DNA is TGTGCCAGCAGTTCACAGTCCTCGGGGAACTTCTACGAGCAGTACTTC. As protein: CASSSQSSGNFYEQYF.

The CDR3 DNA sequence: TGTGCCAGCAGTGAAGGGGCAGGGGCCAGGGAGCTGTTTTTT. Translating gives CASSEGAGARELFF. This chain joins TRBV6-4 and TRBJ2-2; D might be TRBD1 (6 bases). V shed 3 bases and J shed 9 bases, with 14 bases lying between them. This CDR3 has 14 residues. Germline V gene sequence: CDR1 MRHNA, CDR2 SNTAGT.